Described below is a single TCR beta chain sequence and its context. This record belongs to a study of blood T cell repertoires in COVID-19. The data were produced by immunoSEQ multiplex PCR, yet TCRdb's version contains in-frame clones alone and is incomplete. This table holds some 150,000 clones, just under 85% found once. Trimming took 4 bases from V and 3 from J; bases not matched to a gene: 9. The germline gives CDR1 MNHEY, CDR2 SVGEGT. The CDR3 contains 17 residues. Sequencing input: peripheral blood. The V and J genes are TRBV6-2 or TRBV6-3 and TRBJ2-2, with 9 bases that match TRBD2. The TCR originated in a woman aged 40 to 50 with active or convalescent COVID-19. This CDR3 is CASSSPGLAGYTGELFF. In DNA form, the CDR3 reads TGTGCCAGCAGTTCCCCGGGGCTAGCGGGGTACACCGGGGAGCTGTTTTTT.